This T cell receptor beta chain was sequenced in a study of cytomegalovirus exposure and HLA in healthy donors. Overall study findings and caveats: Subsequent analysis of the 120 or so validation repertoires found a tendency for first-cohort TCR clusters to co-occur.

The CDR3 loop spans 13 amino acids. CDR1 MNHEY and CDR2 SMNVEV come from the germline V gene (reference sequence). V was trimmed by 8 bases and J by 2 bases, leaving 11 bases between them. Repertoires were generated with immunoSEQ multiplex PCR, while TCRdb's copy carries only in-frame clones and drops some. There are approximately 270,000 clones in the sample; 80% to 90% occur only once, and approximately 1% lies in the top ten. This clone has more than one count but fewer than ten. Its antigen is unidentified. The sequence was collected from a young woman in good health and CMV-seronegative. The chain recombines TRBV27 with TRBJ2-3, with D unresolved. The sequenced material came from PBMCs. The CDR3 DNA reads as TGTGCCAGCTTGAGACTGTCCACAGATACGCAGTATTTT. Translated, it gives CASLRLSTDTQYF.